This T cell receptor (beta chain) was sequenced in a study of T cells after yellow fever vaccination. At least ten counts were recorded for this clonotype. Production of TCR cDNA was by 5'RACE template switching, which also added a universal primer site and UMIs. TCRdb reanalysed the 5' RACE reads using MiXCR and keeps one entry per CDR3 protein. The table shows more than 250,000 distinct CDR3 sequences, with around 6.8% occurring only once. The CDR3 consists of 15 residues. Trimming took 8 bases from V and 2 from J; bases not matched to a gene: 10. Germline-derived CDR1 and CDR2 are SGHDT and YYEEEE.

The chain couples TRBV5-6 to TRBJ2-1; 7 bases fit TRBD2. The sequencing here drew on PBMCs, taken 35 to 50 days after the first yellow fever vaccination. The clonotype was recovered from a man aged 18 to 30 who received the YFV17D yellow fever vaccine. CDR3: CASKTGTTTYNEQFF. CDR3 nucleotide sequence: TGTGCCAGTAAAACCGGGACTACTACCTACAATGAGCAGTTCTTC.